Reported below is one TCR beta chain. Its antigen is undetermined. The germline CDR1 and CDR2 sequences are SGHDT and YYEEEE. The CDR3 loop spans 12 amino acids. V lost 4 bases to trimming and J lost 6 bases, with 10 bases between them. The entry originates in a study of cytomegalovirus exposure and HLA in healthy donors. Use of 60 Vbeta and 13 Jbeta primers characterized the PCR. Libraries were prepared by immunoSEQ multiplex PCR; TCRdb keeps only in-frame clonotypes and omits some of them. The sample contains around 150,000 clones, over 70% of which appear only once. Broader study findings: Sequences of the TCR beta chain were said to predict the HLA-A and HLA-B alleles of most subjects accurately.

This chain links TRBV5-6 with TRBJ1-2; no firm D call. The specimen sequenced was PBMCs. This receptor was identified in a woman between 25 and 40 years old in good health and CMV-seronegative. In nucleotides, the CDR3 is TGTGCCAGCAGCATCGGGAAAGATGGCTACACCTTC. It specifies CASSIGKDGYTF.